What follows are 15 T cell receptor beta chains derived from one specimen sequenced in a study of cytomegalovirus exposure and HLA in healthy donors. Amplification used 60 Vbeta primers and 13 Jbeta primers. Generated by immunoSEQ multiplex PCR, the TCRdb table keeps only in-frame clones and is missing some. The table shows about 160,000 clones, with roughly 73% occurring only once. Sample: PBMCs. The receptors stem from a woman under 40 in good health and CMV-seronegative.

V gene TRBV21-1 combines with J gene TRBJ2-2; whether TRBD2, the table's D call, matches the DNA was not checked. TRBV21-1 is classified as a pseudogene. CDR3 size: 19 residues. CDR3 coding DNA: TGTGCCAGCAGCAAAGAGGCCCGGGGGGAGCCATGGGACACCGGGGAGCTGTTTTTT. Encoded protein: CASSKEARGEPWDTGELFF.

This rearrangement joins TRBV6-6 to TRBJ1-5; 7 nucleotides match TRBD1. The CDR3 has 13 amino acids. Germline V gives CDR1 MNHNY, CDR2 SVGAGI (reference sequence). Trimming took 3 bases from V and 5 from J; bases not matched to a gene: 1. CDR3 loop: CASSYQGDQPQHF. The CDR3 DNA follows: TGTGCCAGCAGTTATCAGGGGGATCAGCCCCAGCATTTT.

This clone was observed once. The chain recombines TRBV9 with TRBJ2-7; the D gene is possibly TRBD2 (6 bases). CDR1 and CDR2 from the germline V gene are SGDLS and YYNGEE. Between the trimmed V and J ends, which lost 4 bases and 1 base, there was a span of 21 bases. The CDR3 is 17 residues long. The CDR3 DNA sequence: TGTGCCAGCAGCTCCCCGGGGTTAGCGGAAAGGTCCTACGAGCAGTACTTC. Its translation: CASSSPGLAERSYEQYF.

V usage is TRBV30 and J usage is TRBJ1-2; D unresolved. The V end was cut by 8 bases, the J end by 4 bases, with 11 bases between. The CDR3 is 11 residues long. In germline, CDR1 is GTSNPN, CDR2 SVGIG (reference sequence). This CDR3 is CAGLAVYGYTF. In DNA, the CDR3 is TGTGCCGGCCTCGCCGTCTATGGCTACACCTTC.

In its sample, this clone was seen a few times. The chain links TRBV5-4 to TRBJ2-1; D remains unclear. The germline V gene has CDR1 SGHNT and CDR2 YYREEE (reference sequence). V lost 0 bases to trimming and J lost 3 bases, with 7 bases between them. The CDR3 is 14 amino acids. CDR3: CASSLASDYNEQFF. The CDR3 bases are TGTGCCAGCAGCTTGGCATCAGACTACAATGAGCAGTTCTTC.

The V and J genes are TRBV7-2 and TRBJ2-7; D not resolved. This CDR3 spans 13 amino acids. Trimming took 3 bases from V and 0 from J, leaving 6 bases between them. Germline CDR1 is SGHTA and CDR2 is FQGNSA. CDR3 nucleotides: TGTGCCAGCAGCTTGGGCGTCTCCTACGAGCAGTACTTC. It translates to CASSLGVSYEQYF.

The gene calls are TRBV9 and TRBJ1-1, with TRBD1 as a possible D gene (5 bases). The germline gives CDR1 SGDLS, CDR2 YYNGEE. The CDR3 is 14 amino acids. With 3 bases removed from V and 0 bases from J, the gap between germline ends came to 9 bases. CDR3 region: CASSGGGLNTEAFF. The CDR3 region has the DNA TGTGCCAGCAGCGGGGGGGGGTTGAACACTGAAGCTTTCTTT.

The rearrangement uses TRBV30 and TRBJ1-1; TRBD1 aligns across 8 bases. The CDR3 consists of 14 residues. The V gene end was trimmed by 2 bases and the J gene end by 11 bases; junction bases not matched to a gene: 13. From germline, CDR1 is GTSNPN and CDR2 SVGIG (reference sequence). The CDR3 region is CAWSQGADHPDAFF. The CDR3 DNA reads TGTGCCTGGAGTCAGGGGGCGGATCACCCAGACGCTTTCTTT.

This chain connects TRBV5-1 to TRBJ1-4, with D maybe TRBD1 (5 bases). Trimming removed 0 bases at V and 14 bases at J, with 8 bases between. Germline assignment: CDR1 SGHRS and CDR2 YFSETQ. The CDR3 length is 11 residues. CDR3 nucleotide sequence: TGCGCCAGCAGCTTGGCAGGGTTGCTGTTTTTT. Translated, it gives CASSLAGLLFF.

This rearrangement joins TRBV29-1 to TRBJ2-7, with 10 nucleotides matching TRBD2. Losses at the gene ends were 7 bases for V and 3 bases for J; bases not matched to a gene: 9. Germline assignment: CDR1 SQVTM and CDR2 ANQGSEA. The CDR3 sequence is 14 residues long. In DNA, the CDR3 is TGCAGCGCTGCCTCTAGCGGGAGCATCTACGAGCAGTACTTC. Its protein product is CSAASSGSIYEQYF.

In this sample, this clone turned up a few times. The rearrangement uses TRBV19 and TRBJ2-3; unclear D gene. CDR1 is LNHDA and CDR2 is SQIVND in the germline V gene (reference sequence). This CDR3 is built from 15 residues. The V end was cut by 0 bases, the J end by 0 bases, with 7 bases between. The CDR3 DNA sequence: TGTGCCAGTAGTATAGACAGAATTAGCACAGATACGCAGTATTTT. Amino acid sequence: CASSIDRISTDTQYF.

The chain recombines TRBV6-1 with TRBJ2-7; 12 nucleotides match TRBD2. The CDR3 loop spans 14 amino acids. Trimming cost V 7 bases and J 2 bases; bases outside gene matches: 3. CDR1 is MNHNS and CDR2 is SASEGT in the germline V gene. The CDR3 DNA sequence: TGTGCCAGCACTCCTAGCGGGGGGGCCTACGAGCAGTACTTC. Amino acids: CASTPSGGAYEQYF.

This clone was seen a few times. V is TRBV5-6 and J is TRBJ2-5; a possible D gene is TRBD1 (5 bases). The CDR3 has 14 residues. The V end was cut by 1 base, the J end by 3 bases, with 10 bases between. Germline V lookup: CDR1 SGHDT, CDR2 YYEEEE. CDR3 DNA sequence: TGTGCCAGCAGCTTGTTCAGGGTAGAAGAGACCCAGTACTTC. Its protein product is CASSLFRVEETQYF.

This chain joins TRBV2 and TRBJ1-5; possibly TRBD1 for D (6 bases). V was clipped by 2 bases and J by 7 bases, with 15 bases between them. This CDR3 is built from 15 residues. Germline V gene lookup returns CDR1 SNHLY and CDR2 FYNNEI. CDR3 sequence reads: CASSEWGGPGQPQHF. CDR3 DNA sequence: TGTGCCAGCAGTGAATGGGGGGGGCCTGGCCAGCCCCAGCATTTT.

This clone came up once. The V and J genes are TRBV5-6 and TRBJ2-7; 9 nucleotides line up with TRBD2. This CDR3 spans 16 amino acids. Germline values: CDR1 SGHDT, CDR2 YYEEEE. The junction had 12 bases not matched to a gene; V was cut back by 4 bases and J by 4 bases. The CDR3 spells CASSEARRGGLYEQYF. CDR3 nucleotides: TGTGCCAGCAGCGAGGCGCGGCGGGGGGGCTTGTACGAGCAGTACTTC.